This T cell receptor (beta chain) was recorded in a study of T-cell memory formation after mild COVID-19. TCRdb called the 5' RACE reads again in MiXCR, with one record for every CDR3 protein. The profile shows fewer than 140,000 distinct CDR3 sequences, around 15% of them singletons. Study results and limitations: A subset of responding clones appeared in pre-infection memory, suggesting cross-reactive memory joined.

V was clipped by 5 bases and J by 1 base, with 15 bases between them. The CDR3 consists of 14 residues. Per the germline V gene, CDR1 is DFQATT and CDR2 is SNEGSKA (reference sequence). This clonotype came up many times. Antigen unknown. The sample comprised PBMCs or a T cell subset sorted from them (not recorded which). The source is an adult woman who had mild COVID-19 (a few samples of this study predate the infection). Cell type and time point are not known. The V and J genes are TRBV20-1 and TRBJ2-7; D gene ambiguous. The CDR3 DNA reads TGCAGTGCTGAGGACCTATCTAATTCCTACGAGCAGTACTTC. It encodes CSAEDLSNSYEQYF.